This TCR beta chain was identified during a study of cytomegalovirus exposure and HLA in healthy donors. The PCR made use of 60 Vbeta and 13 Jbeta primers. Sequenced by immunoSEQ multiplex PCR; TCRdb stores in-frame clones only, minus some. The table shows approximately 180,000 clones, with around 80% occurring only once. With V trimmed by 4 bases and J by 5 bases, 11 bases remained unmatched. There are 15 residues in the CDR3. Per germline, CDR1 SGHTA and CDR2 FQGNSA. Sequences were obtained from PBMCs. The genes are TRBV7-2 and TRBJ2-7, with 7 bases aligning to TRBD1. This receptor was obtained from a woman aged 55-69 years in good health and CMV-seropositive. Here the CDR3 DNA reads TGTGCCAGCAGCTCAGGGGGACCCTTGAGGCACGAGCAGTACTTC. This sequence encodes CASSSGGPLRHEQYF.